These 20 T cell receptor beta chains originate from one sample sequenced in a study of OX40 agonist ivuxolimab in advanced cancers. The library relied on the immunoSEQ multiplex PCR assay. TCRdb took over this immuneACCESS table, retaining in-frame rearrangements with V and J assigned. Such tables are incomplete; in checked studies, under half of the missing clones stem from an unresolved V gene, and the remainder is unexplained. Across this sample there are 90,000 to 150,000 clones, with roughly nine tenths seen only once. The ten largest clones take up around 0.55% of the sample. The sequencing here drew on CD4+ or CD8+ T cells sorted from blood, taken in a trial of the OX40 agonist ivuxolimab. Source of these receptors: an adult with an advanced solid tumor such as melanoma, head and neck, liver or kidney cancer.

The V gene is TRBV13, the J gene TRBJ1-2, with D uncertain. This CDR3 has 12 amino acids. Germline V gene lookup returns CDR1 PRHDT and CDR2 FYEKMQ (reference sequence). With 4 bases removed from V and 2 bases from J, the gap between germline ends came to 5 bases. CDR3 nucleotide sequence: TGTGCCAGCAGCTCACTGAACTATGGCTACACCTTC. Translating it yields CASSSLNYGYTF.

DNA of the CDR3: TGTGCCAGCAGTGAGCGAGTGCAGGGGGCAGCCTACGAGCAGTACTTC. Its translation is CASSERVQGAAYEQYF. This sequence joins TRBV2 and TRBJ2-7; 8 bases are shared with TRBD1. Per the germline V gene, CDR1 is SNHLY and CDR2 is FYNNEI. Trimming at V came to 3 bases and at J to 2 bases, leaving 9 bases not matched to a gene. The CDR3 consists of 16 residues.

This clone was seen only once. J is TRBJ2-2 and V is TRBV28, with TRBD1 identical over 10 bases. Germline CDR1 MDHEN, CDR2 SYDVKM. V lost 5 bases to trimming and J lost 3 bases; unmatched junction nucleotides: 6. The CDR3 runs to 16 residues. This CDR3 reads CASSPPTGGYTGELFF. The CDR3 DNA sequence: TGTGCCAGCAGTCCTCCGACAGGGGGCTACACCGGGGAGCTGTTTTTT. Full variable domain (remainder filled in from reference TRBV28 and TRBJ2-2): DVKVTQSSRYLVKRTGEKVFLECVQDMDHENMFWYRQDPGLGLRLIYFSYDVKMKEKGDIPEGYSVSREKKERFSLILESASTNQTSMYLCASSPPTGGYTGELFFGEGSRLTVL.

CDR3 sequence: CASSLIAGGQRELFF. CDR3 DNA sequence: TGTGCCAGCAGCTTAATAGCGGGGGGGCAAAGGGAGCTGTTTTTT. The rearrangement uses TRBV7-2 and TRBJ2-2, with 11 bases lining up with TRBD2. In germline, CDR1 is SGHTA, CDR2 FQGNSA. This CDR3 spans 15 amino acids. J lost 9 bases, V lost 2 bases, and 5 bases had no gene match.

This clone was found once. The chain links TRBV6-5 to TRBJ1-2; D not certain. There are 13 residues in the CDR3. CDR1 is MNHEY, CDR2 SVGAGI, per germline. Trimming cost V 5 bases and J 3 bases, with 10 bases left between them. As DNA, the CDR3 is TGTGCCAGCAGTCGAGGAGGGTACTATGGCTACACCTTC. This codes for CASSRGGYYGYTF.

The chain links TRBV2 to TRBJ2-7; no clear D. Germline V gene lookup returns CDR1 SNHLY and CDR2 FYNNEI. There are 14 residues in the CDR3. The V gene lost 6 bases and the J gene lost 6 bases, with 18 bases spanning the gap. CDR3 in DNA: TGTGCCAGCAGCCCCGGGCCCTTGGGTTCCGAGCAGTACTTC. Protein sequence: CASSPGPLGSEQYF.

J is TRBJ2-1 and V is TRBV5-4; 10 nucleotides align to TRBD1. Germline V gives CDR1 SGHNT, CDR2 YYREEE (reference sequence). The V and J ends lost 5 bases and 3 bases, in that order; junction bases with no gene match: 8. The CDR3 extends over 16 amino acids. DNA of the CDR3: TGTGCCAGCAGACCCCCGGGACAGGGGATCTACAATGAGCAGTTCTTC. This gives the protein CASRPPGQGIYNEQFF.

This chain links TRBV11-3 with TRBJ2-7; D may match TRBD1 or TRBD2 (5 bases each). Germline V gives CDR1 SGHNT, CDR2 YENEEA. This CDR3 is built from 14 residues. V lost 1 base, J lost 3 bases, and 10 bases lay in between. CDR3 DNA: TGTGCCAGCAGCTTAGGGGGGACCCGCTACGAGCAGTACTTC. Its translation: CASSLGGTRYEQYF.

Here the CDR3 reads CASSPPASGGNYEQYF. In DNA, the CDR3 is TGTGCCAGCAGTCCTCCAGCCTCGGGGGGTAATTACGAGCAGTACTTC. The chain uses TRBV2 and TRBJ2-7; 7 bases map to TRBD2. The length of the CDR3 is 16 residues. Trimming removed 5 bases from V and 4 bases from J; junction bases left unmatched: 14. CDR1 is SNHLY, CDR2 FYNNEI, per germline.

This sequence joins TRBV6-5 and TRBJ2-5, with D hard to call. CDR3 length: 13 residues. With 6 bases removed from V and 2 bases from J, the gap between germline ends came to 10 bases. Germline CDR1 reads MNHEY; CDR2 reads SVGAGI. CDR3 protein: CASSSEMQETQYF. The CDR3, as DNA: TGTGCCAGCAGCTCTGAGATGCAAGAGACCCAGTACTTC.

V usage is TRBV7-9 and J usage is TRBJ2-5; maybe TRBD2 (6 bases). Germline CDR1 SEHNR, CDR2 FQNEAQ (reference sequence). This CDR3 has 14 amino acids. V was shortened by 1 base and J by 5 bases, with 11 bases between the two germline ends. For the CDR3, the DNA is TGTGCCAGCAGCTTAGGGGACTGGCGGGAGACCCAGTACTTC. Translated: CASSLGDWRETQYF.

V and J are TRBV4-2 and TRBJ1-4; no clear D. This CDR3 has 15 amino acids. V was shortened by 0 bases and J by 3 bases, with 8 bases between the two germline ends. Germline V lookup: CDR1 LGHNA, CDR2 YNFKEQ. CDR3 nucleotides: TGTGCCAGCAGCCAAGAGCTAGAGTCTAATGAAAAACTGTTTTTT. It is translated as CASSQELESNEKLFF.

The CDR3: CASSYVQGAVSEQFF. CDR3 DNA: TGTGCCAGCAGTTACGTACAGGGGGCGGTGAGTGAGCAGTTCTTC. This chain links TRBV6-5 with TRBJ2-1; the match to TRBD1 covers 9 bases. The V segment lost 2 bases and the J segment 9 bases; nucleotides outside the gene matches: 8. CDR1 and CDR2 from the germline V gene are MNHEY and SVGAGI. This CDR3 region has 15 residues.

The CDR3 spells CASRMAPGRGQPQHF. Here the CDR3 DNA reads TGTGCCAGCAGGATGGCCCCGGGGAGGGGACAGCCCCAGCATTTT. The chain is built from TRBV2 and TRBJ1-5; maybe TRBD1 (5 bases). CDR1 SNHLY and CDR2 FYNNEI come from the germline V gene. V was shortened by 6 bases and J by 7 bases, with 19 bases between the two germline ends. The CDR3 loop spans 15 amino acids.

The chain carries TRBV6-5 and TRBJ1-5, with TRBD1 identical over 7 bases. V was clipped by 9 bases and J by 6 bases; unmatched bases: 8. Germline-derived CDR1 and CDR2 are MNHEY and SVGAGI. This CDR3 is built from 13 residues. CDR3 nucleotide sequence: TGTGCCAGTGCCAGAGGGGGCAGTCAGCCCCAGCATTTT. This encodes CASARGGSQPQHF.

The rearrangement joins TRBV6-5 to TRBJ1-2; TRBD1 matches at 8 bases. Germline loops: CDR1 MNHEY, CDR2 SVGAGI. The CDR3 is made up of 15 amino acids. After removal of 3 bases from V and 4 bases from J, the junction contained 7 bases not matched to a gene. CDR3 DNA: TGTGCCAGCAGTTATTCTCGACAGGGGACCTATGGCTACACCTTC. The encoded protein is CASSYSRQGTYGYTF.

This chain joins TRBV18 and TRBJ1-2, with D maybe TRBD1 (5 bases). The V and J ends lost 1 base and 0 bases respectively, with 15 bases between them. Germline V gene data show CDR1 as KGHSH and CDR2 as LQKENI. This CDR3 region has 17 residues. In nucleotides, the CDR3 is TGTGCCAGCTCACCACTGGCAGGGCTAATAGCTAACTATGGCTACACCTTC. It yields the protein CASSPLAGLIANYGYTF.

V gene TRBV4-2 combines with J gene TRBJ2-7; 8 nucleotides agree with TRBD2. The CDR3 has 20 residues. V lost 1 base and J lost 2; bases outside the gene matches: 19. From germline, CDR1 is LGHNA and CDR2 YNFKEQ. The CDR3 protein is CASSQAPGAFGLADTYEQYF. Here the CDR3 DNA reads TGTGCCAGCAGCCAAGCGCCGGGGGCCTTCGGACTAGCTGATACCTACGAGCAGTACTTC.

The V and J genes are TRBV12-5 and TRBJ2-1; unclear D gene. The germline gives CDR1 LGHNT, CDR2 FRNRAP. The CDR3 runs to 14 residues. Trimming stripped 1 base from V and 4 bases from J, with 8 bases between. This CDR3 is CASGLEAAYNEQFF. In nucleotides, the CDR3 is TGTGCTAGTGGTTTGGAGGCAGCGTACAATGAGCAGTTCTTC. The entire variable domain, with the rest obtained from reference TRBV12-5 and TRBJ2-1, is as follows: DARVTQTPRHKVTEMGQEVTMRCQPILGHNTVFWYRQTMMQGLELLAYFRNRAPLDDSGMPKDRFSAEMPDATLATLKIQPSEPRDSAVYFCASGLEAAYNEQFFGPGTRLTVL.

J is TRBJ1-2 and V is TRBV4-1, with TRBD1 matching 8 bases. The CDR3 spans 15 residues. Germline V CDR1 and CDR2: MGHRA, YSYEKL. Trimming took 0 bases from V and 8 from J; bases not matched to a gene: 8. CDR3 in DNA: TGCGCCAGCAGCCAAGATTGGCAGGGGGCCGGCGGCTACACCTTC. Translation gives CASSQDWQGAGGYTF.